The next 29 T cell receptor beta chains were all read from a single sample in a study of blood T cell repertoires in COVID-19. The assay was immunoSEQ multiplex PCR, and TCRdb's table has in-frame clones only and misses some. The sample consists of 120,000 to 150,000 clones, 80% to 90% of them appearing once. Sequencing input: peripheral blood. The receptors were gathered from a woman aged 55-75 years with COVID-19, enrolled during active disease.

This chain connects TRBV10-3 to TRBJ2-1; 8 bases map to TRBD1. This CDR3 has 14 amino acids. From germline, CDR1 is ENHRY and CDR2 SYGVKD. Unmatched junction bases numbered 6, after V lost 5 bases and J lost 6 bases. This chain's CDR3 is CAISPDDRGNEQFF. In DNA form, the CDR3 reads TGTGCCATCAGTCCAGATGACAGGGGCAATGAGCAGTTCTTC.

This sequence joins TRBV11-3 and TRBJ1-2, with a tentative D call TRBD1 (5 bases). Germline V lookup: CDR1 SGHNT, CDR2 YENEEA. The CDR3 totals 16 residues. V was trimmed by 7 bases and J by 3 bases, leaving 21 bases between them. This chain's CDR3 is CASTQVGTRGDYGYTF. The CDR3 DNA reads TGTGCCAGCACCCAGGTGGGGACCCGGGGGGACTATGGCTACACCTTC.

The V gene is TRBV6-5, the J gene TRBJ2-7, with 9 bases that match TRBD2. The CDR3 covers 15 residues. The V gene's germline CDR1 is MNHEY and CDR2 SVGAGI. The J segment lost 3 bases and the V segment lost 7 bases, leaving 10 bases of the junction unmatched. The CDR3 loop reads CASTPREGGYYEQYF. In nucleotides, the CDR3 is TGTGCCAGCACTCCGCGGGAGGGGGGTTACTACGAGCAGTACTTC.

The chain uses TRBV7-9 and TRBJ2-1; the D is unclear. CDR1 and CDR2 from the germline V gene are SEHNR and FQNEAQ (reference sequence). This CDR3 contains 14 residues. Trimming took off 0 bases at V and 5 bases at J, with 8 bases between the two ends. The CDR3: CASSLAVVDNEQFF. The CDR3 DNA reads TGTGCCAGCAGCTTAGCGGTAGTTGACAATGAGCAGTTCTTC.

The genes are TRBV4-3 and TRBJ2-7; TRBD1 matches 7 bases. In germline, CDR1 is LGHNA, CDR2 YSLEER. The CDR3 is made up of 16 amino acids. J was trimmed by 1 base and V by 2 bases; bases with no gene match: 8. The CDR3 loop reads CASSQQTGTESYEQYF. CDR3 DNA: TGCGCCAGCAGCCAACAAACCGGGACAGAGTCCTACGAGCAGTACTTC.

The genes are TRBV15 and TRBJ2-2, with D possibly TRBD1 on 6 matching bases. The V gene's germline CDR1 is LNHNV and CDR2 YYDKDF (reference sequence). CDR3 size: 16 residues. V lost 1 base and J lost 1, with 10 bases in between. CDR3 in amino acids: CATSRGSGENTGELFF. CDR3 DNA: TGTGCCACCAGCAGAGGGTCAGGGGAGAACACCGGGGAGCTGTTTTTT.

This clone appeared a few times. This rearrangement joins TRBV30 to TRBJ1-6; D unresolved. Trimming took 0 bases from V and 9 from J, leaving 15 bases between them. Germline CDR1 GTSNPN, CDR2 SVGIG (reference sequence). The CDR3 sequence is 15 residues long. CDR3 bases: TGTGCCTGGAGTGTGAAAGGCCGGGAGAGTTCACCCCTCCACTTT. This translates into CAWSVKGRESSPLHF.

This chain uses TRBV6-6 with TRBJ2-3, with 7 bases aligning to TRBD2. Per germline, CDR1 MNHNY and CDR2 SVGAGI (reference sequence). This CDR3 contains 16 residues. The J segment lost 5 bases and the V segment lost 6 bases, leaving 14 bases of the junction unmatched. CDR3 nucleotide sequence: TGTGCCAGCAGCCACAGGCCTAGCGGCCGGAAAGATACGCAGTATTTT. It is translated as CASSHRPSGRKDTQYF.

This clone came up once. V is TRBV14 and J is TRBJ2-5; 11 bases fit TRBD2. This CDR3 contains 16 residues. Germline V gene sequence: CDR1 SGHDN, CDR2 FVKESK. Trimming removed 4 bases from V and 5 bases from J; junction bases left unmatched: 9. CDR3 nucleotide sequence: TGTGCCAGCAGCCCGGCCGGGACTAGCGGTTCGGAGACCCAGTACTTC. This encodes CASSPAGTSGSETQYF.

The chain has TRBV5-1 and TRBJ2-2; TRBD2 matches at 11 bases. CDR1 is SGHRS, CDR2 YFSETQ, per germline. This CDR3 is built from 17 residues. Trimming cost V 5 bases and J 4 bases; bases outside gene matches: 10. CDR3 nucleotides: TGCGCCAGCAGTTCACGGACTAGCGGGTATTTCACCGGGGAGCTGTTTTTT. Protein: CASSSRTSGYFTGELFF.

In its sample, this clone was seen once. This chain links TRBV4-1 with TRBJ2-7; D is unresolved. Trimming shortened V by 1 base and J by 3 bases, and 13 bases separated the two germline ends. In germline, CDR1 is MGHRA, CDR2 YSYEKL. The CDR3 totals 15 residues. CDR3 sequence (DNA): TGCGCCAGCAGCCAAGTGGTTAGTAACGACTACGAGCAGTACTTC. Protein sequence: CASSQVVSNDYEQYF.

The chain is built from TRBV2 and TRBJ1-4; D gene uncertain. The CDR3 sequence is 14 residues long. V dropped 4 bases and J dropped 8 bases, with 14 bases sitting between them. CDR1 SNHLY and CDR2 FYNNEI come from the germline V gene. The CDR3 nucleotides are TGTGCCAGCAGTGTCGACCGGGAGGAGGAAAAACTGTTTTTT. Amino acid sequence: CASSVDREEEKLFF. The entire variable domain, with the rest obtained from reference TRBV2 and TRBJ1-4, is as follows: EPEVTQTPSHQVTQMGQEVILRCVPISNHLYFYWYRQILGQKVEFLVSFYNNEISEKSEIFDDQFSVERPDGSNFTLKIRSTKLEDSAMYFCASSVDREEEKLFFGSGTQLSVL.

J is TRBJ1-5 and V is TRBV6-5; TRBD1 aligns across 9 bases. CDR1 is MNHEY, CDR2 SVGAGI, per germline. Trimming removed 6 bases from V and 6 bases from J; junction bases left unmatched: 9. The CDR3 covers 15 residues. The CDR3 loop is CASSPGQGRIQPQHF. DNA of the CDR3: TGTGCCAGCAGCCCGGGACAGGGTAGAATTCAGCCCCAGCATTTT.

This clone was detected once. V is TRBV19 and J is TRBJ2-2, with TRBD1 as a possible D gene (5 bases). CDR3 length: 14 amino acids. CDR1 is LNHDA, CDR2 SQIVND, per germline (reference sequence). V was shortened by 0 bases and J by 8 bases, with 10 bases between the two germline ends. The CDR3 sequence is CASSIDQGPGELFF. The CDR3 DNA reads as TGTGCCAGTAGTATAGATCAGGGTCCAGGGGAGCTGTTTTTT. Full variable domain (missing parts from reference TRBV19 and TRBJ2-2): DGGITQSPKYLFRKEGQNVTLSCEQNLNHDAMYWYRQDPGQGLRLIYYSQIVNDFQKGDIAEGYSVSREKKESFPLTVTSAQKNPTAFYLCASSIDQGPGELFFGEGSRLTVL.

V is TRBV5-1 and J is TRBJ1-2, with D possibly being TRBD1 (5 bases). The V gene lost 4 bases and the J gene lost 8 bases, with 24 bases spanning the gap. The CDR3 is 16 amino acids. Germline CDR1 and CDR2: SGHRS and YFSETQ. The CDR3 DNA follows: TGCGCCAGCAGCAGCAACCTCCCAACGGCGGGGGAAGGCTACACCTTC. This codes for CASSSNLPTAGEGYTF.

This clone has a count of ten or more. The chain carries TRBV4-1 and TRBJ2-1; 11 positions agree with TRBD2. The length of the CDR3 is 15 residues. V trimming: 7 bases; J trimming: 10 bases; junction bases outside the gene matches: 12. Germline loops: CDR1 MGHRA, CDR2 YSYEKL. The CDR3 spells CASTPSTSGVREQFF. DNA of the CDR3: TGCGCCAGCACACCGTCGACTAGCGGGGTGAGAGAGCAGTTCTTC.

This clone appeared once. The J gene is TRBJ2-2, the V gene TRBV4-2; maybe TRBD1 (6 bases). This CDR3 has 18 residues. The germline gives CDR1 LGHNA, CDR2 YNFKEQ. Trimming removed 0 bases at V and 3 bases at J, with 17 bases between. The CDR3 spells CASSQDTGLVGHTGELFF. The CDR3 bases are TGTGCCAGCAGCCAAGATACAGGGCTGGTGGGACACACCGGGGAGCTGTTTTTT.

The genes are TRBV2 and TRBJ1-1; D call uncertain. The CDR3 extends over 11 amino acids. The ends were cut back, 1 base at V and 11 bases at J, with 8 bases in the middle. CDR1 and CDR2 from the germline V gene are SNHLY and FYNNEI. Here the CDR3 reads CASSEGMEAFF. The DNA for the CDR3 is TGTGCCAGCAGTGAAGGGATGGAGGCTTTCTTT.

In DNA form, the CDR3 reads TGTGCCAGCAGCCACCGGGACAGCCCAAGGTTCTATAATAATTCACCCCTCCACTTT. Its protein is CASSHRDSPRFYNNSPLHF. This chain joins TRBV14 and TRBJ1-6, with 7 bases aligning to TRBD1. The J segment lost 5 bases and the V segment lost 3 bases, leaving 16 bases of the junction unmatched. The CDR3 extends over 19 amino acids. Germline V gene lookup returns CDR1 SGHDN and CDR2 FVKESK.

In this sample, this clone turned up once. The chain carries TRBV19 and TRBJ1-4; TRBD1 aligns across 11 bases. The ends lost 3 bases at V and 8 bases at J; junction bases unmatched: 8. The CDR3 totals 16 residues. CDR1 is LNHDA and CDR2 is SQIVND in the germline V gene (reference sequence). In DNA form, the CDR3 reads TGTGCCAGTAGTATGACAAGCGGGACAGGGGGAGAAAAACTGTTTTTT. As protein: CASSMTSGTGGEKLFF.

This clone was observed a handful of times. This sequence joins TRBV4-2 and TRBJ1-4; no reliable D call. In germline, CDR1 is LGHNA, CDR2 YNFKEQ. V was trimmed by 1 base and J by 4 bases, leaving 7 bases between them. This CDR3 spans 14 amino acids. CDR3 sequence (DNA): TGTGCCAGCAGCCAAGGACATTTTAATGAAAAACTGTTTTTT. Amino acid sequence: CASSQGHFNEKLFF.

V gene TRBV7-3 combines with J gene TRBJ2-1; 8 bases are a match to TRBD2. The CDR3 runs to 15 residues. With 5 bases clipped from V and 4 bases from J, the junction kept 7 bases outside the gene matches. CDR1 and CDR2 from the germline V gene are SGHTA and FQGTGA. As DNA, the CDR3 is TGTGCCAGCAGCGGAGGTAGCGGGGTTTACAATGAGCAGTTCTTC. Translated, it gives CASSGGSGVYNEQFF.

The CDR3 protein is CASSWGHTGKYEQYF. The CDR3 coding sequence is TGTGCCAGCAGCTGGGGACATACTGGGAAATACGAGCAGTACTTC. The rearrangement joins TRBV7-2 to TRBJ2-7; D may be TRBD1 (6 bases). CDR3 size: 15 residues. V was shortened by 4 bases and J by 4 bases, with 17 bases between the two germline ends. CDR1 is SGHTA and CDR2 is FQGNSA in the germline V gene.

This chain links TRBV4-3 with TRBJ2-7; TRBD2 agrees at 8 bases. The CDR3 spans 16 residues. Trimming at V came to 1 base and at J to 3 bases, leaving 8 bases not matched to a gene. Germline values: CDR1 LGHNA, CDR2 YSLEER. CDR3 protein: CASSQADGGVVYEQYF. CDR3 in DNA: TGCGCCAGCAGCCAAGCGGACGGGGGGGTCGTCTACGAGCAGTACTTC.

The V gene is TRBV5-1, the J gene TRBJ1-1; D uncertain. This CDR3 has 14 residues. Germline V gene lookup returns CDR1 SGHRS and CDR2 YFSETQ. Between the trimmed V and J ends, which lost 0 bases and 3 bases, there was a span of 9 bases. CDR3 sequence reads: CASSLDGGDTEAFF. The CDR3 DNA reads as TGCGCCAGCAGCTTGGACGGCGGGGACACTGAAGCTTTCTTT.

The V and J genes are TRBV7-3 and TRBJ2-1; 9 nucleotides align to TRBD1. V trimming: 6 bases; J trimming: 5 bases; junction bases outside the gene matches: 8. Per the germline V gene, CDR1 is SGHTA and CDR2 is FQGTGA. The length of the CDR3 is 15 residues. In nucleotides, the CDR3 is TGTGCCAGCAGTCCCGACAGGGGGTCTCACAATGAGCAGTTCTTC. Translation gives CASSPDRGSHNEQFF.

The chain combines TRBV20-1 with TRBJ2-1; possible D gene TRBD1, 6 bases. Germline V gene data show CDR1 as DFQATT and CDR2 as SNEGSKA (reference sequence). V was pared by 3 bases and J by 0 bases, with 12 bases between. The CDR3 has 15 amino acids. CDR3 residues: CSASVGQSSYNEQFF. CDR3 nucleotide sequence: TGCAGTGCTAGTGTAGGACAGAGCTCCTACAATGAGCAGTTCTTC.

The V gene is TRBV29-1, the J gene TRBJ2-7, with 10 bases identical to TRBD1. Per germline, CDR1 SQVTM and CDR2 ANQGSEA. This CDR3 is 13 amino acids long. The V and J ends lost 7 bases and 2 bases, in that order; junction bases with no gene match: 5. The CDR3 region has the DNA TGCAGCGCCTTTGGACAGGGGGCCTACGAGCAGTACTTC. Translating it yields CSAFGQGAYEQYF.

This chain connects TRBV4-2 to TRBJ2-1, with D possibly TRBD2 on 5 matching bases. Germline CDR1 reads LGHNA; CDR2 reads YNFKEQ. Trimming took off 6 bases at V and 0 bases at J, with 18 bases between the two ends. The CDR3 length is 17 residues. The CDR3 region has the DNA TGTGCCAGCAGGGATTGGAGAGGGCCCAGCTCCTACAATGAGCAGTTCTTC. Amino acids: CASRDWRGPSSYNEQFF.